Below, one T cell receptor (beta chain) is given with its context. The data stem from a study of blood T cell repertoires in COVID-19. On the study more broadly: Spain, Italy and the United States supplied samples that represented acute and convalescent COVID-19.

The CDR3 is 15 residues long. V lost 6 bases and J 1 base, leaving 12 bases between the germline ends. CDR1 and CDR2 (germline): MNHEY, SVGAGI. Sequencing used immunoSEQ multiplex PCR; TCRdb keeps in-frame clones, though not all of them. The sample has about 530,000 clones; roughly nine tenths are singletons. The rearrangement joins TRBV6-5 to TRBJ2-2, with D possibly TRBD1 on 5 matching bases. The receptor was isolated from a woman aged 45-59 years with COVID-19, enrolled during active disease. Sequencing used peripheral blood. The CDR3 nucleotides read TGTGCCAGCAGCCTCCAGGGCCTGAACACCGGGGAGCTGTTTTTT. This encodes CASSLQGLNTGELFF.